A selection of T cell receptor beta chains follows, all from one sample in a study of early T cells in non-severe SARS-CoV-2 infection. From the 5' RACE reads, TCRdb called clonotypes with MiXCR, one entry per CDR3 protein. The table lists about 80,000 distinct CDR3 sequences, less than 5.5% of them singletons. The sample consisted of whole blood, taken at baseline. Source of these receptors: an adult who was a healthcare worker with PCR-confirmed SARS-CoV-2 infection or an uninfected control (not recorded which). Each CDR3 is given with its conserved first and last residue. The D gene is left open where the match is weak. Part of the rows lack a size; the others show once, few, many or a class for expanded clones.

CDR3nt	CDR3aa	j_gene	d_gene	v_gene	abundance
TGTGCCAGCAGTTTATTTGGGGAGATGGAGCAGTTCTTC	CASSLFGEMEQFF	TRBJ2-1	.	TRBV27	many
TGTGCCAGCTCCCCCGGGACACCTAACTATGGCTACACCTTC	CASSPGTPNYGYTF	TRBJ1-2	.	TRBV18	many
TGTGCCAGCAGTTCGGAGGCACTCGGAAATGAGCAGTTCTTC	CASSSEALGNEQFF	TRBJ2-1	.	TRBV12-3/TRBV12-4	.
TGCGCCAGCAGGGGACAGGACAATCAGCCCCAGCATTTT	CASRGQDNQPQHF	TRBJ1-5	TRBD1	TRBV10-2	.
TGTGCCAGCAGGTTTGGGGGACAGTACAATGAGCAGTTCTTC	CASRFGGQYNEQFF	TRBJ2-1	TRBD1	TRBV27	.
TGTGCCTGCAGCTTGTGGGCTAGCCACGTCTACGAGCGGTACTTC	CACSLWASHVYERYF	TRBJ2-7	.	TRBV7-3	.
TGTGCCAGCAGCTCCCCGACTAGCGGGAGAGGGACCGGGGAGCTGTTTTTT	CASSSPTSGRGTGELFF	TRBJ2-2	TRBD2	TRBV5-4	few
TGCAGTGCCCCAGCGGGAGTAAGAACCGGGGAGCTGTTTTTT	CSAPAGVRTGELFF	TRBJ2-2	TRBD2	TRBV20-1	many
TGTGCCAGCAGCTTAGACTGGGCAGGGGGTGAAAAACTGTTTTTT	CASSLDWAGGEKLFF	TRBJ1-4	TRBD1	TRBV7-9	few
TGTGCCAGCAGTCCGGGGACTAGCGCGGATACGCAGTATTTT	CASSPGTSADTQYF	TRBJ2-3	TRBD2	TRBV12-3/TRBV12-4	many
TGTGCCAGCACCATTTATAGGGACCAACCGCATGAGCAGTTCTTC	CASTIYRDQPHEQFF	TRBJ2-1	.	TRBV12-3/TRBV12-4	few
TGTGCCAGCAGCCCCAGATCTGATCAGCCCCAGCATTTT	CASSPRSDQPQHF	TRBJ1-5	.	TRBV4-2	many
TGTGCCACCAGCAGAGTCCGGGGTCATGAGCAGTTCTTC	CATSRVRGHEQFF	TRBJ2-1	.	TRBV15	many
TGTGCCAGCTCACCACCCCAGTTCGGCCGACTTAAAACAGATACGCAGTATTTT	CASSPPQFGRLKTDTQYF	TRBJ2-3	.	TRBV18	many
TGTGCCATCAGTGAATTGGAGGCGGAAGCTTTCTTT	CAISELEAEAFF	TRBJ1-1	.	TRBV10-3	many
TGCGCCAGCAGCTTGGGACAGGGGGCGCATGGCTACACCTTC	CASSLGQGAHGYTF	TRBJ1-2	TRBD1	TRBV5-1	many
TGCAGTGCTAGCCCCGGACAGGGGGCCCACGATACGCAGTATTTT	CSASPGQGAHDTQYF	TRBJ2-3	TRBD1	TRBV20-1	few
TGTGCCAGCAGGCGAGCCAGCGGGCCGAACACCGGGGAGCTGTTTTTT	CASRRASGPNTGELFF	TRBJ2-2	.	TRBV7-2	many
TGTGCCAGCAGCTTGACTAGCGGCGTCCTCAATGAGCAGTTCTTC	CASSLTSGVLNEQFF	TRBJ2-1	TRBD2	TRBV7-2	many
TGTGCCAGCTCACCTTTTTCCACGGTGGGCTCCTACAATGAGCAGTTCTTC	CASSPFSTVGSYNEQFF	TRBJ2-1	.	TRBV18	many
TGTGCCAGCAGTGAACGGAGGAACACCGGGGAGCTGTTTTTT	CASSERRNTGELFF	TRBJ2-2	.	TRBV6-1	.
TGTGCCAGCAGTCCAGGACAGGTCTTGAATTCACCCCTCCACTTT	CASSPGQVLNSPLHF	TRBJ1-6	TRBD1	TRBV2	few
TGTGCCAGCAGCCTTCGAGGCGGGAGCCACACCTACGAGCAGTACTTC	CASSLRGGSHTYEQYF	TRBJ2-7	TRBD2	TRBV5-5	.
TGCAGTGCGACTAGCGACTCCTACGAGCAGTACTTC	CSATSDSYEQYF	TRBJ2-7	TRBD2	TRBV20-1	few
TGTGCCAGCGTAGCGGGAGGGCTGCACGAGCAGTACTTC	CASVAGGLHEQYF	TRBJ2-7	TRBD2	TRBV7-9	few
TGTGCCAGCATTCCGAGACTAGCGGGAGGCAACACCTACAATGAGCAGTTCTTC	CASIPRLAGGNTYNEQFF	TRBJ2-1	TRBD2	TRBV12-3/TRBV12-4	.
TGCGCCAGCAGCCGAGAAGGGGCCTACAATGAGCAGTTCTTC	CASSREGAYNEQFF	TRBJ2-1	.	TRBV5-1	.
TGTGCCAGCACCTACGGAGCTCTCGCTTTCTTT	CASTYGALAFF	TRBJ1-1	.	TRBV6-5	many
TGTGCCAGCAGCTCATTCAGGGCCGGGGAGCTGTTTTTT	CASSSFRAGELFF	TRBJ2-2	.	TRBV5-5	many
TGCAGTGCTAACTTCCCGGGCCTCCCCCACGAGCAGTACTTC	CSANFPGLPHEQYF	TRBJ2-7	.	TRBV20-1	many
TGTGCCACGGGGATAGCGGCCCATGGTGAGCAGTTCTTC	CATGIAAHGEQFF	TRBJ2-1	.	TRBV24-1	.
TGTGCCAGCAGTTCCGCGTGGCGGACTAGCGGGAGGATGGCCGGGGAGCTGTTTTTT	CASSSAWRTSGRMAGELFF	TRBJ2-2	TRBD2	TRBV6-6	few
TGCGTCACTTCCCGGGCCCCGGGCGAAGATACGCAGTATTTT	CVTSRAPGEDTQYF	TRBJ2-3	.	TRBV20-1	many
TGCGCCAGCAGCGTGGACGGGCGTCGATCGGAGCAGTTCTTC	CASSVDGRRSEQFF	TRBJ2-1	.	TRBV5-1	few
TGTGCCAGCAGCCCCACGTGGCCGGGGGAAACAGATACGCAGTATTTT	CASSPTWPGETDTQYF	TRBJ2-3	.	TRBV7-6	many
TGTGCCAGCAGCACCCGACAGGGCTACGAGCAGTACTTC	CASSTRQGYEQYF	TRBJ2-7	TRBD1	TRBV7-3	many
TGCGCCAGCAGCTTGGACCTTCTAGCGGGGCTCTACAATGAGCAGTTCTTC	CASSLDLLAGLYNEQFF	TRBJ2-1	TRBD2	TRBV5-1	many
TGTGCCAGCAGCTCGGGACAGGACGAGCAGTTCTTC	CASSSGQDEQFF	TRBJ2-1	TRBD1	TRBV7-9	many
TGTGCCAGCAGACGGACAGGGGATTTGAACACTGAAGCTTTCTTT	CASRRTGDLNTEAFF	TRBJ1-1	TRBD1	TRBV6-2/TRBV6-3	many
TGCGCCAGCAGACAGAACCGGGACAGGGGAAGCGGGAAGGCGGAGACCCAGTACTTC	CASRQNRDRGSGKAETQYF	TRBJ2-5	TRBD1	TRBV5-1	few
TGCAGTGCCCCCAATTTATCATCCGGGACCAAAAACATTCAGTACTTC	CSAPNLSSGTKNIQYF	TRBJ2-4	.	TRBV20-1	few
TGTGCCAGCAAGGGGGGCCGGCTTTACGAGCAGTACTTC	CASKGGRLYEQYF	TRBJ2-7	.	TRBV12-3/TRBV12-4	many
TGTGCCAGCAGTACGATTCTAGCGGGGGCGATGGAGACCCAGTACTTC	CASSTILAGAMETQYF	TRBJ2-5	TRBD2	TRBV27	many
TGCAGTGCTAGCGACCGCGACAGGGGGTTAGGAGATACGCAGTATTTT	CSASDRDRGLGDTQYF	TRBJ2-3	TRBD1	TRBV20-1	many